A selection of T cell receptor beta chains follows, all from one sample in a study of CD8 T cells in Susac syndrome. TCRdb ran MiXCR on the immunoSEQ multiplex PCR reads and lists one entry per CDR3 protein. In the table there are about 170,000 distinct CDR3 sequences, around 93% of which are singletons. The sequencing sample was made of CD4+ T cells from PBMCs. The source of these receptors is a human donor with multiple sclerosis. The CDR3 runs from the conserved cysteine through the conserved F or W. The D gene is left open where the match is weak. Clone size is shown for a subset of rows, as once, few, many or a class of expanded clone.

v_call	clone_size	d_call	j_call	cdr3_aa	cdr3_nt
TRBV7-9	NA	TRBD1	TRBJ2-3	CASSLPGQSTDTQYF	TGTGCCAGCAGCTTACCGGGACAGAGCACAGATACGCAGTATTTT
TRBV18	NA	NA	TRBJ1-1	CASSPGSRGPTEAFF	TGTGCCAGCTCCCCGGGGTCCCGGGGCCCAACTGAAGCTTTCTTT
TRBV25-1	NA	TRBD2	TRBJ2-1	CASSESGTRENEQFF	TGTGCCAGCAGTGAATCGGGGACTAGAGAAAATGAGCAGTTCTTC
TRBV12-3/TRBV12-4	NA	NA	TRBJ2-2	CASTPTGLNTGELFF	TGTGCCAGCACCCCGACTGGATTGAACACCGGGGAGCTGTTTTTT
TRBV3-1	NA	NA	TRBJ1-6	CASSQAPGGTADSPLHF	TGTGCCAGCAGCCAAGCTCCGGGGGGAACAGCTGATTCACCCCTCCACTTT
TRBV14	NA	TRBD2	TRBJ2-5	CASSQDPTSGRKETQYF	TGTGCCAGCAGCCAAGATCCTACTAGCGGGCGAAAAGAGACCCAGTACTTC
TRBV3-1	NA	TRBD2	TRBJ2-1	CASSQGEGEASGRAPYNEQFF	TGTGCCAGCAGCCAAGGAGAGGGGGAGGCTAGCGGGAGGGCCCCCTACAATGAGCAGTTCTTC
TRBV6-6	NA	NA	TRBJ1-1	CASSSSGDGAFF	TGTGCCAGCAGTTCCTCAGGGGATGGTGCTTTCTTT
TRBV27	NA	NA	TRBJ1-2	CASRGLKGAEDGYTF	TGTGCCAGCAGAGGCCTAAAAGGGGCCGAAGATGGCTACACCTTC
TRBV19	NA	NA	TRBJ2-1	CASSIKGGRGYNEQFF	TGTGCCAGTAGTATCAAGGGCGGGCGTGGCTACAATGAGCAGTTCTTC
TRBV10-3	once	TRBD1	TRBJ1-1	CAISGQGSMNTEAFF	TGTGCCATCAGTGGACAGGGTTCCATGAACACTGAAGCTTTCTTT
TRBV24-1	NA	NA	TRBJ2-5	CATSDPLAPPQIQETQYF	TGTGCCACCAGTGATCCCCTTGCCCCCCCGCAGATTCAAGAGACCCAGTACTTC
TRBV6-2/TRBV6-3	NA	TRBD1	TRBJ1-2	CASNPTGGYYGYTF	TGTGCCAGCAACCCGACAGGGGGATACTATGGCTACACCTTC
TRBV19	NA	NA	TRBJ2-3	CASSIDREFDTQYF	TGTGCCAGTAGTATAGACAGGGAGTTTGATACGCAGTATTTT
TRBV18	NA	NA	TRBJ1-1	CASSEAPRNTEAFF	TGTGCCAGCTCCGAGGCGCCAAGGAACACTGAAGCTTTCTTT
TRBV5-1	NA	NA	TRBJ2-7	CASSLFARASYEQYF	TGCGCCAGCAGCTTGTTCGCCAGGGCATCCTACGAGCAGTACTTC
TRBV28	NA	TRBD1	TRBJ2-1	CASSPVPGQGPGGNEQFF	TGTGCCAGCAGTCCAGTCCCGGGACAGGGGCCGGGGGGCAATGAGCAGTTCTTC
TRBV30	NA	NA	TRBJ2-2	CAWSVPPGELFF	TGTGCCTGGAGTGTCCCACCCGGGGAGCTGTTTTTT
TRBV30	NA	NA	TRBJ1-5	CAWSGQNQPQHF	TGTGCCTGGAGTGGACAAAATCAGCCCCAGCATTTT
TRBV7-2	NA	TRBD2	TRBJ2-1	CASSLGTSFQNEQFF	TGTGCCAGCAGCTTAGGGACTAGCTTTCAGAATGAGCAGTTCTTC
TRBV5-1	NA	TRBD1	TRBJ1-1	CASSTTGEPNTEAFF	TGCGCCAGCAGCACGACAGGGGAACCGAACACTGAAGCTTTCTTT
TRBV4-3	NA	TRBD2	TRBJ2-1	CASSPRTSGRGEQFF	TGCGCCAGCAGCCCCAGGACTAGCGGGAGGGGTGAGCAGTTCTTC
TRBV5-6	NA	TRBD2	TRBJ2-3	CASSPYPSGGAGTQYF	TGTGCCAGCAGCCCCTACCCTAGCGGGGGGGCCGGGACGCAGTATTTT
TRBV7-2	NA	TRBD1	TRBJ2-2	CASRGRDRGQAGNTGELFF	TGTGCCAGCAGGGGAAGGGACAGGGGGCAAGCGGGGAACACCGGGGAGCTGTTTTTT
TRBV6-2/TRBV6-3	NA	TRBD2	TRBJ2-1	CASSWAGGPHNEQFF	TGTGCCAGCAGTTGGGCGGGAGGGCCCCACAATGAGCAGTTCTTC
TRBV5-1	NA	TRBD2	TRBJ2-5	CASSATGLAGVTQYF	TGCGCCAGCAGCGCCACAGGACTAGCGGGGGTCACCCAGTACTTC
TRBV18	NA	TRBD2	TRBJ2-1	CASSPFIAGGESGNEQFF	TGTGCCAGCTCACCGTTTATAGCGGGAGGGGAATCAGGCAATGAGCAGTTCTTC
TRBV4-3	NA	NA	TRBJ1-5	CASSQVWGNQPQHF	TGCGCCAGCAGCCAAGTATGGGGTAATCAGCCCCAGCATTTT
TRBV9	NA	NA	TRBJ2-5	CASSVEYTGWETQYF	TGTGCCAGCAGCGTAGAATATACAGGGTGGGAGACCCAGTACTTC
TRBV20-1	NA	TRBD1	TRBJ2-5	CSAPQGAETQYF	TGCAGTGCTCCACAGGGGGCGGAGACCCAGTACTTC
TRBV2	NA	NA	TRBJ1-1	CASTDRGYTEAFF	TGTGCCAGCACCGACCGGGGATACACTGAAGCTTTCTTT
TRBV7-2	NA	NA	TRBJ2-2	CASSLVRGDGELFF	TGTGCCAGCAGCTTAGTACGGGGAGACGGGGAGCTGTTTTTT
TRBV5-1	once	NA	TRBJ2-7	CASSLVGGYEQYF	TGCGCCAGCAGCTTGGTCGGGGGTTACGAGCAGTACTTC
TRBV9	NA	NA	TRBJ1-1	CASSVGHVNTEAFF	TGTGCCAGCAGCGTAGGGCACGTGAACACTGAAGCTTTCTTT
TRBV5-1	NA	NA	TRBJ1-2	CASRDDPLGYGYTF	TGCGCCAGCAGGGATGACCCACTGGGGTATGGCTACACCTTC
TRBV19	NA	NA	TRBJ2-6	CASTNRAGANVLTF	TGTGCCAGTACCAATAGGGCTGGGGCCAACGTCCTGACTTTC
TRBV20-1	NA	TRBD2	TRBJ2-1	CSASSGSSYNEQFF	TGCAGTGCTTCGAGCGGGAGCTCCTACAATGAGCAGTTCTTC
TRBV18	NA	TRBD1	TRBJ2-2	CASSPPGTGKTGELFF	TGTGCCAGCTCACCACCCGGGACAGGAAAAACCGGGGAGCTGTTTTTT
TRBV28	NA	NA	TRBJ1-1	CASSPARAGAFF	TGTGCCAGCAGCCCGGCAAGGGCGGGAGCTTTCTTT
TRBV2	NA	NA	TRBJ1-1	CASSLDGLLFF	TGTGCCAGCAGCCTGGACGGGTTGCTTTTCTTT
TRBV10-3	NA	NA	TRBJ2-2	CAISETRTAGELFF	TGTGCCATCAGTGAGACCCGGACTGCCGGGGAGCTGTTTTTT
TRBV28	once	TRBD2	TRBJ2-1	CASSSGLAREQFF	TGTGCCAGCAGCTCTGGACTAGCACGGGAGCAGTTCTTC
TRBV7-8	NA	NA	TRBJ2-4	CASSLAPGLLAKNIQYF	TGTGCCAGCAGCTTAGCGCCCGGGTTGCTAGCCAAAAACATTCAGTACTTC
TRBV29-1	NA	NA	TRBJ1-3	CSVGLIGNTIYF	TGCAGCGTTGGACTTATCGGAAACACCATATATTTT
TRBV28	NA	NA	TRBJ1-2	CASSPTRRGLGYTF	TGTGCCAGCAGCCCGACTCGTCGGGGGCTTGGCTACACCTTC
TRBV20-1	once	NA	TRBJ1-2	CSALGYGYTF	TGCAGTGCATTGGGCTATGGCTACACCTTC
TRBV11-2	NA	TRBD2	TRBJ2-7	CASSQNPGTSGRHEQYF	TGTGCCAGCAGCCAAAACCCGGGGACTAGCGGGAGGCACGAGCAGTACTTC
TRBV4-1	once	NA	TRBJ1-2	CASSQDPRDFYGYTF	TGCGCCAGCAGCCAAGACCCTCGGGACTTCTATGGCTACACCTTC
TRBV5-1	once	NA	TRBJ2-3	CASSLQAQNMDTQYF	TGCGCCAGCAGCTTGCAGGCACAGAACATGGATACGCAGTATTTT
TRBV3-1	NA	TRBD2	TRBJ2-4	CASSQHGLARLYF	TGTGCCAGCAGCCAACACGGACTAGCTCGACTGTACTTC